Presented here are 7 T cell receptor beta chains from one specimen sequenced in a study of T cells in Graves' hyperthyroidism and ophthalmopathy (dated by TCRdb to the late 2010s). Libraries were built with multiplex PCR. The reads were generated on an Illumina HiSeq 2000. TCR beta CDR3 regions were amplified from RNA transcripts. The TCR CDR3 was subjected to a first round of RT-PCR using the HTBI primer set and the Qiagen OneStep RT-PCR kit. TCRdb reworked the public reads: Q25 trimming with fastp, MiXCR clone assembly, productive beta chains retained. Under each unique CDR3 protein, matching rows form one entry showing the most common genes and DNA. The sample includes about 410,000 distinct CDR3 sequences, with approximately 14% observed a single time. The top ten hold less than 15% of the sample. Sequencing was done on a sample of blood. These receptor sequences come from a man aged 18 to 30 with Graves' ophthalmopathy.

This clonotype was counted only a few times. The chain has TRBV15 and TRBJ1-4; D is ambiguous. Germline V gene sequence: CDR1 LNHNV, CDR2 YYDKDF (reference sequence). Trimming shortened V by 1 base and J by 5 bases, and 8 bases separated the two germline ends. This CDR3 comprises 14 residues. CDR3 region: CATSRVRQNEKLFF. The DNA for the CDR3 is TGTGCCACCAGCAGAGTCAGGCAAAATGAAAAACTGTTTTTT.

At least ten counts were recorded for this clonotype. The chain uses TRBV20-1 and TRBJ1-1; D gene uncertain. The germline V gene has CDR1 DFQATT and CDR2 SNEGSKA (reference sequence). This CDR3 has 14 residues. Trimming shortened V by 6 bases and J by 4 bases, and 18 bases separated the two germline ends. The CDR3, as DNA: TGCAGTGCCCCGGGATCCCGGGGAGGCACTGAAGCTTTCTTT. Its protein product is CSAPGSRGGTEAFF.

This clonotype was recorded at least ten times. The chain joins TRBV20-1 to TRBJ2-2; D possibly corresponds to TRBD1 (5 bases). This CDR3 region has 15 residues. Germline V gene lookup returns CDR1 DFQATT and CDR2 SNEGSKA (reference sequence). The V and J ends lost 1 base and 7 bases respectively, with 16 bases between them. CDR3 loop: CSARVGMGRGGELFF. In DNA, the CDR3 is TGCAGTGCTAGAGTGGGGATGGGGCGAGGCGGGGAGCTGTTTTTT.

The rearrangement links TRBV28 to TRBJ2-1; D call uncertain. There are 14 residues in the CDR3. Germline V CDR1 and CDR2: MDHEN, SYDVKM. V was trimmed by 8 bases and J by 9 bases, leaving 20 bases between them. In nucleotides, the CDR3 is TGTGCCAGCCGGGTAGGTGTCCCCGTGGGTGAGCAGTTCTTC. This encodes CASRVGVPVGEQFF.

This clonotype was found many times. The gene calls are TRBV7-9 and TRBJ1-2; perhaps TRBD1 as D (5 bases). The CDR3 spans 14 residues. Trimming took 1 base from V and 8 from J, leaving 14 bases between them. The germline CDR1 and CDR2 sequences are SEHNR and FQNEAQ (reference sequence). CDR3 DNA sequence: TGTGCCAGCAGCTTAGAGATGGCGGGGGAGGGCTACACCTTC. Its translation is CASSLEMAGEGYTF.

This clonotype showed up many times. The rearrangement joins TRBV7-2 to TRBJ2-5; 10 nucleotides match TRBD2. V shed 6 bases and J 5 bases; nucleotides not matched to a gene: 6. CDR1 SGHTA and CDR2 FQGNSA come from the germline V gene. This CDR3 has 14 amino acids. The CDR3, as DNA: TGTGCCAGCAGTAGAAATAGCGGGAGGGAGACCCAGTACTTC. This codes for CASSRNSGRETQYF.

Concerning this clonotype itself: A clone one base away is much larger, so this may be a read error. This sequence joins TRBV6-5 and TRBJ1-4; no firm D call. In germline, CDR1 is MNHEY, CDR2 SVGAGI. The CDR3 is 16 residues long. Trimming stripped 2 bases from V and 6 bases from J, with 16 bases between. The CDR3 loop reads CASSYRTLDPDEKLFF. CDR3 coding DNA: TGTGCCAGCAGTTACCGGACGTTGGACCCAGATGAAAAACTGTTTTTT.